Sequencing of this T cell receptor (beta chain) was carried out in a study of cytomegalovirus exposure and HLA in healthy donors. Regarding the study as a whole: Reported performance of the classifier showed diagnosis of cytomegalovirus status with high specificity and sensitivity.

On this clone: The antigen is undetermined.

The PCR contained 60 Vbeta and 13 Jbeta primers. Some clones are missing from TCRdb's copy, which holds only in-frame ones; the method was immunoSEQ multiplex PCR. Here the sample spans approximately 130,000 clones, about 75% being singletons. The TCR was taken from a woman aged 35 to 49 in good health and CMV-seronegative. The sequencing sample was made of PBMCs.

In nucleotides, the CDR3 is TGTGCCAGCAGCAAGACAGGGGGCACAGATACGCAGTATTTT. Protein sequence: CASSKTGGTDTQYF. V and J are TRBV9 and TRBJ2-3; 8 nucleotides agree with TRBD1. J lost 1 base, V lost 4 bases, and 2 bases had no gene match. Germline loops: CDR1 SGDLS, CDR2 YYNGEE. The CDR3 runs to 14 residues.